The T cell receptor (beta chain) described here comes from a study of blood T cell repertoires in COVID-19. Clones were sequenced by immunoSEQ multiplex PCR, and TCRdb holds only the in-frame ones, with some missing. The table has roughly 340,000 clones, roughly 90% seen once. Germline lookup yields CDR1 SGHRS and CDR2 YFSETQ. The CDR3 runs to 15 residues. V lost 4 bases and J lost 4; bases outside the gene matches: 4. This TCR came from a woman aged 25 to 39 with COVID-19, enrolled during active disease. Sample: peripheral blood. This chain links TRBV5-1 with TRBJ2-1; the match to TRBD1 covers 11 bases. This chain's CDR3 is CASSPGDRGYNEQFF. Written as DNA, the CDR3 is TGCGCCAGCAGCCCAGGGGACAGGGGGTACAATGAGCAGTTCTTC.